This T cell receptor (beta chain) is drawn from a study of T cell repertoires in cytomegalovirus infection. Study summary: From public TCR beta signatures came an indication of both CMV infection and matching HLA type. Study-wide findings and caveats: Accumulated public TCR beta family frequency recognized individuals carrying CMV together with the relevant HLA. It was HLA-C-restricted CMV-specific TCR beta clonotypes that dominated the response ex vivo.

About this clonotype: Its antigen is as yet unknown. A much larger clone differs from this one at a single base, so this may be a read error.

TCRdb independently ran MiXCR on the reads; one entry per CDR3 protein. The table has 630,000 or so distinct CDR3 sequences, roughly 24% seen once. The CDR3 has 17 residues. In germline, CDR1 is SGHVS, CDR2 FNYEAQ. The J segment lost 7 bases and the V segment lost 1 base, leaving 13 bases of the junction unmatched. The V and J genes are TRBV7-6 and TRBJ2-1; 7 bases agree with TRBD2. Sample: CD8+ T cells from PBMCs. This clonotype was sampled from a human donor in good health (CMV status not recorded). Some clones in this sample may be carry-over from other donors' samples. The CDR3 loop reads CASSLGVGAGVWNEQFF. CDR3 coding DNA: TGTGCCAGCAGCTTAGGGGTTGGGGCGGGGGTGTGGAATGAGCAGTTCTTC.